The clone carrying this T cell receptor (beta chain) appeared many times. Its antigen is not identified. A single record per CDR3 protein comes from TCRdb applying MiXCR to the 5' RACE reads. Among approximately 630,000 distinct CDR3 sequences listed, around 7.4% were seen once. This record belongs to a study of identical twins. Overall study results and limits: Insertions were fewer in abundant cord blood beta clonotypes, whereas memory repertoires showed none of this pattern. Conclusions came from cross-sectional statistical analysis, not from following the same donors. Researchers caution that invariant MAIT and iNKT cells could partly confound zero-insertion analyses.

V was shortened by 0 bases and J by 5 bases, with 14 bases between the two germline ends. The CDR3 runs to 15 residues. Germline CDR1 is SGHRS and CDR2 is YFSETQ. Separately, the same data were catalogued under a study of yellow fever vaccine responses in identical twins.

The TCR originated in a woman under 30 in good health. V and J are TRBV5-1 and TRBJ2-5; a weak D match, TRBD2 (5 bases). The material sequenced was PBMCs. CDR3 sequence: CASSLAGLTGETQYF. The CDR3 region has the DNA TGCGCCAGCAGCTTGGCCGGACTTACGGGGGAGACCCAGTACTTC.